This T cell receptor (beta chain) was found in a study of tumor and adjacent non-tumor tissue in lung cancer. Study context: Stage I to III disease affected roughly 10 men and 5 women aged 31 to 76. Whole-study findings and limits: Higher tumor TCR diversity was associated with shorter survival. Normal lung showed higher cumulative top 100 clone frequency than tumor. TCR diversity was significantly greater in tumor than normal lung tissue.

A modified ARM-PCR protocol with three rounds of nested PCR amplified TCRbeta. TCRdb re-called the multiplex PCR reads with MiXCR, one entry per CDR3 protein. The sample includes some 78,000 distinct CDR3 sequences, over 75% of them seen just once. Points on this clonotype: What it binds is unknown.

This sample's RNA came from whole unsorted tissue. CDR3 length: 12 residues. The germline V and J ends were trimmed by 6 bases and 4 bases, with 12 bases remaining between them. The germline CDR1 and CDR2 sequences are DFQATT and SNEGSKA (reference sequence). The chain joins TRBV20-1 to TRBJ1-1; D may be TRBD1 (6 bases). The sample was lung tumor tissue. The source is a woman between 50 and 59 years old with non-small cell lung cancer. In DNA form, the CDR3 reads TGCAGTGCAAAACAAGGGGGCACTGAAGCTTTCTTT. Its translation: CSAKQGGTEAFF.